The present TCR beta chain was sequenced within a study of blood T cell repertoires in COVID-19. Germline assignment: CDR1 SNHLY and CDR2 FYNNEI. The CDR3 runs 13 residues. V lost 6 bases and J 4 bases, leaving 12 bases between the germline ends. Membership in each cohort depended on participant-reported clinical history. Measured with immunoSEQ multiplex PCR; TCRdb has only the in-frame clones, and not every one. In the table there are 200,000 or so clones, 88% of which are singletons. The V gene is TRBV2, the J gene TRBJ1-1; no clear D gene. The clonotype was recovered from a woman aged 30 to 39 who had recovered from COVID-19. Sequencing input: PBMCs or T cells enriched from blood (not recorded which). For the CDR3, the DNA is TGTGCCAGCAGGGGAGAGGTGGGCACTGAAGCTTTCTTT. Translation gives CASRGEVGTEAFF.